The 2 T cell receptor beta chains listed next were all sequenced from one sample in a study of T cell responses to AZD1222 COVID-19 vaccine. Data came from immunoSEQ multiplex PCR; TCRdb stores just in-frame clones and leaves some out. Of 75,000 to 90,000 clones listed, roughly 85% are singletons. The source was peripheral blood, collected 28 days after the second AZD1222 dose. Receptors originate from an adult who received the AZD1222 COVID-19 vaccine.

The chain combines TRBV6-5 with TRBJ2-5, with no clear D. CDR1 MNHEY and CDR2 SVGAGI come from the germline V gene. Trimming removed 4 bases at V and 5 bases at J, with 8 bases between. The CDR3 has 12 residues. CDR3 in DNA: TGTGCCAGCAGTTTCCCCGGGGAGACCCAGTACTTC. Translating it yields CASSFPGETQYF.

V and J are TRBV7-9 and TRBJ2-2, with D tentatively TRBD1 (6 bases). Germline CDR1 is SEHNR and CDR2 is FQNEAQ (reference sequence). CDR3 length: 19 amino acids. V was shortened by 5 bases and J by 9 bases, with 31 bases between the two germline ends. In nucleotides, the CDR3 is TGTGCCAGCAGCACTAGTTCTGGACAGACCTCTTCCAGGGGAAGGGAGCTGTTTTTT. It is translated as CASSTSSGQTSSRGRELFF.